The clone carrying this TCR beta chain showed up just a few times. Its antigen remains unknown. The data were taken from a study of CD8 T cells in ankylosing spondylitis. Study findings and constraints: Among TCR beta sequences, a motif of under 10 highly homologous variants appeared characteristic of ankylosing spondylitis blood.

CDR1 is SGHRS and CDR2 is YFSETQ in the germline V gene. V was shortened by 0 bases and J by 6 bases, with 10 bases between the two germline ends. The CDR3 covers 14 residues. TCRdb recomputed calls from the 5' RACE reads with MiXCR, one row per CDR3 protein. The sample has 220,000 or so distinct CDR3 sequences; around 19% are singletons. The V gene is TRBV5-1, the J gene TRBJ2-1; no clear D. The TCR comes from a male donor with ankylosing spondylitis. Material for sequencing was blood, either unsorted or a sorted T cell fraction (not recorded which). The CDR3 bases are TGCGCCAGCAGCTTGGCCGGTGTAACCAATGAGCAGTTCTTC. It yields the protein CASSLAGVTNEQFF.